The next 30 T cell receptor beta chains were all read from a single sample in a study of human T cells and chemical hapten exposure (dated by TCRdb to the early 2020s). In light of the paper, this sample's time point label describes: pre-sensitization, week 0. The meaning of the sample's treatment or condition label: therapeutic diphenylcyclopropenone sensitization with weekly scalp DPC. The method behind the library was RACE. The instrument given in TCRdb is NextSeq 500. Through fastp at Q25 and MiXCR, TCRdb rebuilt clones from the public reads, retaining in-frame beta chains. Under each unique CDR3 protein, matching rows form one entry showing the most common genes and DNA. The sample yields tens of thousands of distinct CDR3 sequences; under 15% were counted once. The ten biggest clones cover about 5.7% of the sample. Sequences were derived from whole blood, sampled in connection with sensitization to the hapten diphenylcyclopropenone (DPC). These receptors were collected from a woman in her twenties or thirties with alopecia areata. Some clones in this sample may be carry-over from other donors' samples.

In this sample, this clonotype turned up a few times. The chain carries TRBV28 and TRBJ1-4; D not certain. The CDR3 sequence is 14 residues long. CDR1 and CDR2 from the germline V gene are MDHEN and SYDVKM. Trimming left V 4 bases short and J 7 bases short, with 13 bases between. The CDR3 DNA follows: TGTGCCAGCAGTTCCCCGGGTCGCGGTGAAAAACTGTTTTTT. Its translation is CASSSPGRGEKLFF.

A few counts support this clonotype. The genes are TRBV7-6 and TRBJ2-6; TRBD2 agrees at 7 bases. Germline trimming cut 2 bases from V and 2 bases from J; bases unmatched to any gene: 3. Germline loops: CDR1 SGHVS, CDR2 FNYEAQ. This CDR3 has 16 amino acids. The CDR3, as DNA: TGTGCCAGCAGCTTAACGGGGGGAACTGGGGCCAACGTCCTGACTTTC. This gives the protein CASSLTGGTGANVLTF.

This chain joins TRBV20-1 and TRBJ2-2; TRBD2 agrees at 7 bases. The J segment lost 2 bases and the V segment lost 3 bases, leaving 3 bases of the junction unmatched. The CDR3 runs to 14 residues. Germline CDR1 reads DFQATT; CDR2 reads SNEGSKA (reference sequence). CDR3 residues: CSARSAGNTGELFF. CDR3 nucleotide sequence: TGCAGTGCTAGGTCAGCGGGAAACACCGGGGAGCTGTTTTTT.

This clonotype was picked up many times. J is TRBJ2-5 and V is TRBV29-1, with D perhaps matching TRBD1 (8 bases). Germline CDR1 and CDR2: SQVTM and ANQGSEA. CDR3 length: 14 residues. V was cut by 5 bases and J by 5 bases, with 18 bases left in between. CDR3 loop: CSVFPTGEGETQYF. The CDR3 nucleotides are TGCAGCGTTTTTCCGACAGGGGAGGGCGAGACCCAGTACTTC.

The sample holds many counts of this clonotype. This chain's CDR3 is CASSYTDSLGYTF. The CDR3 DNA reads as TGCGCCAGCAGCTATACTGACAGTTTGGGCTACACCTTC. The V call is TRBV5-1, the J call TRBJ1-2; the D gene is possibly TRBD1 (5 bases). Germline CDR1 is SGHRS and CDR2 is YFSETQ. V dropped 3 bases and J dropped 8 bases, with 14 bases sitting between them. The CDR3 has 13 amino acids.

This chain connects TRBV28 to TRBJ2-1, with no clear D. This CDR3 is built from 11 residues. V dropped 3 bases and J dropped 11 bases, with 8 bases sitting between them. Germline CDR1 is MDHEN and CDR2 is SYDVKM. CDR3 DNA sequence: TGTGCCAGCAGTTTTCAGTCTAAGCAGTTCTTC. Translating gives CASSFQSKQFF.

This clonotype was picked up many times. V is TRBV4-2 and J is TRBJ2-7; 7 bases align to TRBD2. The CDR3 spans 17 residues. The germline CDR1 and CDR2 sequences are LGHNA and YNFKEQ. V lost 4 bases and J lost 1; bases outside the gene matches: 13. The DNA of the CDR3 is TGTGCCAGCAGCCTGCCCTCTCCAGCGGGACCTTCCTACGAGCAGTACTTC. This encodes CASSLPSPAGPSYEQYF.

This clonotype showed up just a few times. This rearrangement joins TRBV7-9 to TRBJ2-7, with TRBD1 matching over 12 bases. This CDR3 comprises 14 residues. V lost 3 bases and J lost 5; bases outside the gene matches: 2. CDR1 and CDR2 (germline): SEHNR, FQNEAQ (reference sequence). For the CDR3, the DNA is TGTGCCAGCAGCTTGGGACAGGGGGCCCACGAGCAGTACTTC. Its protein product is CASSLGQGAHEQYF.

This chain connects TRBV7-8 to TRBJ2-5; D perhaps matches TRBD1 (6 bases). The V end lost 5 bases, the J end lost 5 bases, and 18 bases lay between the germline ends. The length of the CDR3 is 15 residues. Germline values: CDR1 SGHVS, CDR2 FQNEAQ. The CDR3 sequence: CASSRRTEKGETQYF. CDR3 coding DNA: TGTGCCAGCAGCCGACGGACAGAGAAAGGGGAGACCCAGTACTTC.

V is TRBV19 and J is TRBJ1-4; unclear D gene. Trimming cost V 10 bases and J 7 bases, with 25 bases left between them. Germline V gene sequence: CDR1 LNHDA, CDR2 SQIVND (reference sequence). The CDR3 contains 16 residues. This CDR3 is CATKDGIDQSLEKLFF. The CDR3 nucleotides read TGTGCCACCAAAGACGGGATCGACCAGAGCCTTGAAAAACTGTTTTTT.

This chain uses TRBV11-2 with TRBJ2-1, with D tentatively TRBD1 or TRBD2 (5 bases each). Germline CDR1 and CDR2: SGHAT and FQNNGV. V was shortened by 4 bases and J by 8 bases, with 21 bases between the two germline ends. The CDR3 has 16 amino acids. The CDR3 sequence is CASSWGIVEDSHEQFF. CDR3 coding DNA: TGTGCCAGCAGCTGGGGGATCGTCGAAGACAGTCATGAGCAGTTCTTC.

V and J are TRBV28 and TRBJ2-1, with D tentatively TRBD2 (5 bases). Trimming took 8 bases from V and 8 from J, leaving 16 bases between them. In germline, CDR1 is MDHEN, CDR2 SYDVKM. CDR3 length: 13 amino acids. The CDR3 sequence is CASRTPGMDEQFF. In DNA, the CDR3 is TGTGCCAGCCGGACTCCCGGGATGGATGAGCAGTTCTTC.

This clonotype was detected ten times or more. The chain has TRBV28 and TRBJ1-5, with D possibly TRBD1 on 5 matching bases. CDR3 length: 15 residues. V lost 3 bases to trimming and J lost 3 bases, with 12 bases between them. The germline gives CDR1 MDHEN, CDR2 SYDVKM. This chain's CDR3 is CASSFQRGFNQPQHF. DNA for the CDR3: TGTGCCAGCAGTTTTCAAAGGGGATTCAATCAGCCCCAGCATTTT.

This clonotype was observed many times. The chain carries TRBV11-3 and TRBJ2-3; D is possibly TRBD2 (6 bases). From germline, CDR1 is SGHNT and CDR2 YENEEA. V lost 4 bases and J lost 0, with 14 bases in between. The CDR3 length is 16 residues. CDR3 amino acids: CASSYRLDLSTDTQYF. The CDR3 DNA sequence: TGTGCCAGCAGCTACCGACTAGACCTTAGCACAGATACGCAGTATTTT.

This clonotype turned up a few times. J is TRBJ2-3 and V is TRBV7-9; no reliable D call. Germline V gene lookup returns CDR1 SEHNR and CDR2 FQNEAQ (reference sequence). The CDR3 runs 14 residues. Trimming removed 5 bases from V and 7 bases from J, with 16 bases in between. The CDR3 is CASSPKTKANTQYF. The CDR3 DNA reads TGTGCCAGCAGCCCCAAGACAAAGGCTAATACGCAGTATTTT.

At least ten counts were recorded for this clonotype. The chain combines TRBV7-2 with TRBJ2-5; 8 bases agree with TRBD2. The germline gives CDR1 SGHTA, CDR2 FQGNSA. The CDR3 consists of 14 residues. V was clipped by 5 bases and J by 2 bases; unmatched bases: 4. CDR3 protein: CASSPQREQETQYF. The CDR3 region has the DNA TGTGCCAGCAGCCCTCAGCGGGAGCAAGAGACCCAGTACTTC.

The rearrangement links TRBV5-6 to TRBJ1-6; 9 bases are shared with TRBD1. Looked up from germline, CDR1 is SGHDT and CDR2 is YYEEEE. The CDR3 contains 16 residues. With V trimmed by 4 bases and J by 2 bases, 4 bases remained unmatched. The chain's CDR3 is CASSPGQGTYNSPLHF. For the CDR3, the DNA is TGTGCCAGCAGCCCGGGACAGGGCACCTATAATTCACCCCTCCACTTT.

The chain links TRBV29-1 to TRBJ2-7, with 9 bases matching TRBD1. CDR1 and CDR2 (germline): SQVTM, ANQGSEA. V was clipped by 6 bases and J by 4 bases; unmatched bases: 4. This CDR3 has 12 amino acids. The CDR3 DNA sequence: TGCAGCGTCCGGGACAGGGCGTACGAGCAGTACTTC. Translated: CSVRDRAYEQYF.

This clonotype was counted many times. This chain joins TRBV20-1 and TRBJ1-5; TRBD1 aligns across 7 bases. The CDR3 loop spans 15 amino acids. Germline V gene lookup returns CDR1 DFQATT and CDR2 SNEGSKA (reference sequence). With V trimmed by 5 bases and J by 0 bases, 7 bases remained unmatched. CDR3 DNA sequence: TGCAGTGCTTCAATACAGGGGAATAGCAATCAGCCCCAGCATTTT. Translation: CSASIQGNSNQPQHF.

The chain recombines TRBV5-1 with TRBJ1-1; no reliable D call. The CDR3 runs to 12 residues. Germline V CDR1 and CDR2: SGHRS, YFSETQ. The ends were cut back, 0 bases at V and 3 bases at J, with 3 bases in the middle. The CDR3 loop reads CASSLADTEAFF. The CDR3, as DNA: TGCGCCAGCAGCTTGGCCGACACTGAAGCTTTCTTT.

This chain joins TRBV7-2 and TRBJ2-7, with a possible D match to TRBD2 (5 bases). The CDR3 sequence is 15 residues long. Per germline, CDR1 SGHTA and CDR2 FQGNSA. V was pared by 2 bases and J by 5 bases, with 16 bases between. CDR3 DNA sequence: TGTGCCAGCAGCTTATTTCGGGGTACTATCGACGAGCAGTACTTC. This codes for CASSLFRGTIDEQYF.

This clonotype was seen at least ten times. The chain is built from TRBV20-1 and TRBJ2-7, with 9 bases aligning to TRBD1. CDR3 length: 12 residues. CDR1 and CDR2 (germline): DFQATT, SNEGSKA (reference sequence). Trimming cost V 5 bases and J 3 bases; bases outside gene matches: 2. The CDR3 reads CSALDRGYEQYF. In DNA, the CDR3 is TGCAGTGCTTTGGACAGGGGCTACGAGCAGTACTTC.

This clonotype was seen more than once but under ten times. V usage is TRBV12-3 or TRBV12-4 and J usage is TRBJ2-3; no definite D call. This CDR3 is 15 amino acids long. V was trimmed by 4 bases and J by 0 bases, leaving 11 bases between them. CDR3 sequence: CASSSGFSSTDTQYF. The CDR3 DNA reads as TGTGCCAGCAGTTCTGGTTTCTCTAGCACAGATACGCAGTATTTT.

Ten or more counts support this clonotype. The V call is TRBV11-2, the J call TRBJ2-5; 9 bases line up with TRBD1. In germline, CDR1 is SGHAT, CDR2 FQNNGV. CDR3 length: 14 residues. V was clipped by 2 bases and J by 6 bases; unmatched bases: 4. The CDR3 nucleotides are TGTGCCAGCAGCTTAACAGGGGGCGGAAAGACCCAGTACTTC. It is translated as CASSLTGGGKTQYF.

Points on this clonotype: One end of the junction varies from germline; a read error may be responsible. CDR3 protein: CAGSFTEVSYGYTF. CDR3 DNA sequence: TGCGCCGGCAGCTTTACAGAAGTCTCCTATGGCTACACCTTC. The chain employs TRBV5-1 and TRBJ1-2; D remains ambiguous. There are 14 residues in the CDR3. In germline, CDR1 is SGHRS, CDR2 YFSETQ.

This clonotype was detected many times. The chain carries TRBV7-2 and TRBJ2-1, with D tentatively TRBD2 (6 bases). V shed 2 bases and J shed 5 bases, with 16 bases lying between them. Germline lookup yields CDR1 SGHTA and CDR2 FQGNSA. The CDR3 has 16 residues. This CDR3 reads CASSLPTRTTHNEQFF. The CDR3 DNA follows: TGTGCCAGCAGCTTACCGACTAGGACCACTCACAATGAGCAGTTCTTC. Variable domain in full (rest from reference TRBV7-2 and TRBJ2-1): GAGVSQSPSNKVTEKGKDVELRCDPISGHTALYWYRQSLGQGLEFLIYFQGNSAPDKSGLPSDRFSAERTGGSVSTLTIQRTQQEDSAVYLCASSLPTRTTHNEQFFGPGTRLTVL.

This clonotype has a count of ten or more. The chain uses TRBV9 and TRBJ1-2; unclear D gene. The ends were cut back, 3 bases at V and 10 bases at J, with 19 bases in the middle. CDR1 and CDR2 (germline): SGDLS, YYNGEE. This CDR3 has 14 amino acids. The CDR3 loop reads CASSASPNDMVYTF. CDR3 in DNA: TGTGCCAGCAGCGCTAGTCCAAACGACATGGTCTACACCTTC.

This clonotype turned up a few times. V is TRBV6-1 and J is TRBJ2-5; D may be TRBD1 or TRBD2 (5 bases each). The germline gives CDR1 MNHNS, CDR2 SASEGT. With 3 bases removed from V and 1 base from J, the gap between germline ends came to 6 bases. CDR3 length: 13 residues. Here the CDR3 reads CASSEGTQETQYF. Written as DNA, the CDR3 is TGTGCCAGCAGTGAGGGGACCCAAGAGACCCAGTACTTC.

This clonotype has just a few counts. The rearrangement uses TRBV12-3 or TRBV12-4 and TRBJ1-4; 7 bases agree with TRBD1. CDR3 length: 16 residues. Trimming removed 5 bases from V and 8 bases from J; junction bases left unmatched: 14. The CDR3 here is CASSTTGWGKEEKLFF. The CDR3, as DNA: TGTGCCAGCAGTACGACAGGGTGGGGTAAGGAGGAAAAACTGTTTTTT.

The chain recombines TRBV7-6 with TRBJ2-3; 14 nucleotides match TRBD2. Losses at the gene ends were 1 base for V and 2 bases for J; bases not matched to a gene: 2. The CDR3 has 17 amino acids. Germline V gene lookup returns CDR1 SGHVS and CDR2 FNYEAQ. The CDR3, as DNA: TGTGCCAGCAGCTTAGGACTAGCGGGAGGGCTCACAGATACGCAGTATTTT. The encoded protein is CASSLGLAGGLTDTQYF.